The sequence of this T cell receptor (beta chain) was determined in a study of beta chain features in type 1 diabetes. Using CD45RO/CCR7/CD25/CD127/CD95/CD27, CD4+ naive, central memory, regulatory and stem cell-like memory cells were sorted. In this sample, this clone turned up a few times. Its cognate antigen is unknown. The sequenced template was cDNA made from the entire isolated RNA. Mean read depth for naive, central memory and regulatory T cell samples was about 3.4 million reads. The assay was immunoSEQ multiplex PCR, and TCRdb's table has in-frame clones only and misses some. The data show around 710,000 clones, around 12% seen once. Study-level points and caveats: For Type 1 diabetes patients, all four CD4+ subsets carried TCRB CDR3s that were moderately but significantly shorter. The naive, central memory and Treg TCRB repertoires of patients appeared to be more similar to one another than those of healthy donors.

From germline, CDR1 is GTSNPN and CDR2 SVGIG (reference sequence). CDR3 length: 15 amino acids. The junction had 1 base not matched to a gene; V was cut back by 0 bases and J by 0 bases. The sample was naive CD4+ T cells from blood. J is TRBJ1-5 and V is TRBV30, with 8 bases identical to TRBD1. The origin of this receptor is a man aged 25 to 45 with type 1 diabetes. As DNA, the CDR3 is TGTGCCTGGAGTGTACAGGGGGTTAGCAATCAGCCCCAGCATTTT. Translation gives CAWSVQGVSNQPQHF.